Shown below are 7 T cell receptor beta chains from a single sample sequenced in a study of T-cell reconstitution after alpha-beta-depleted transplantation in children. Unique molecular identifiers were incorporated into the prepared TCRbeta library. TCRdb re-analysed the PCR reads in MiXCR, keeping a single row per CDR3 protein. The sample shows about 870,000 distinct CDR3 sequences, around 17% of them seen only once. Sequenced material: PBMCs, mostly from graft donor cells, taken 360 days after TCRalphabeta/CD19-depleted stem cell transplant. The receptors come from a male patient younger than 18 who had a stem cell transplant for acute lymphoblastic leukemia, so the T cells may come from the graft donor.

This clonotype has only a few counts. The J gene is TRBJ2-1, the V gene TRBV6-1; D is unresolved. The germline V gene has CDR1 MNHNS and CDR2 SASEGT. Trimming removed 7 bases from V and 8 bases from J, with 15 bases in between. The CDR3 extends over 13 amino acids. The CDR3 DNA reads as TGTGCCAGCACCCTTGACTGGTCGGATGAGCAGTTCTTC. Translation: CASTLDWSDEQFF.

This chain uses TRBV20-1 with TRBJ1-1, with D perhaps matching TRBD1 (5 bases). This CDR3 spans 14 amino acids. The V gene's germline CDR1 is DFQATT and CDR2 SNEGSKA (reference sequence). Trimming removed 3 bases from V and 5 bases from J, with 16 bases in between. The CDR3 nucleotides are TGCAGTGCTAGGTCAGGGCCCGGTCGGACTGAAGCTTTCTTT. Amino acid sequence: CSARSGPGRTEAFF.

V is TRBV20-1 and J is TRBJ2-1, with 10 bases identical to TRBD2. V trimming: 3 bases; J trimming: 3 bases; junction bases outside the gene matches: 11. CDR1 is DFQATT, CDR2 SNEGSKA, per germline (reference sequence). This CDR3 comprises 17 residues. The CDR3 DNA sequence: TGCAGTGCTAGGTTTGGTTTGAGCGGGAGGGTCTACAATGAGCAGTTCTTC. This encodes CSARFGLSGRVYNEQFF.

This clonotype has only a few counts. V is TRBV12-3 or TRBV12-4 and J is TRBJ2-7, with D possibly TRBD2 on 6 matching bases. V lost 10 bases, J lost 0 bases, and 16 bases lay in between. This CDR3 is 14 amino acids long. The CDR3 DNA reads TGTGCCACAACGATTGGGACTCCCTCCTACGAGCAGTACTTC. Its protein is CATTIGTPSYEQYF.

V usage is TRBV6-1 and J usage is TRBJ1-1; weak D call: TRBD1 (5 bases). V gave up 8 bases and J gave up 1 base, with 11 bases separating them. The germline gives CDR1 MNHNS, CDR2 SASEGT. CDR3 length equals 13 residues. In DNA, the CDR3 is TGTGCCAGCTTAGAGGGGCAGAACACTGAAGCTTTCTTT. It is translated as CASLEGQNTEAFF.

This chain links TRBV13 with TRBJ1-5; D gene ambiguous. The CDR3 has 16 amino acids. Germline CDR1 is PRHDT and CDR2 is FYEKMQ (reference sequence). V lost 0 bases to trimming and J lost 1 base, with 10 bases between them. This CDR3 reads CASSLGEHPSNQPQHF. Written as DNA, the CDR3 is TGTGCCAGCAGCTTAGGGGAACACCCAAGCAATCAGCCCCAGCATTTT.

V usage is TRBV11-3 and J usage is TRBJ2-3, with TRBD2 identical over 15 bases. Germline assignment: CDR1 SGHNT and CDR2 YENEEA. Unmatched junction bases numbered 8, after V lost 5 bases and J lost 5 bases. This CDR3 is 17 amino acids long. The CDR3 region is CASSPPGLAGGQDTQYF. In DNA, the CDR3 is TGTGCCAGCAGCCCACCGGGACTAGCGGGAGGCCAAGATACGCAGTATTTT.